The present T cell receptor (beta chain) was sequenced within a study of a mutant IDH1 vaccine in newly diagnosed glioma. As for the study in general: An approximately 60% male, roughly 40% female split and a mean age of approximately 38 years characterized treated patients.

The germline V gene has CDR1 SEHNR and CDR2 FQNEAQ (reference sequence). V lost 3 bases and J lost 5, with 10 bases in between. The CDR3 runs 13 residues. Overall study results and limits: Vaccine-induced immune responses were detected in about 93% of patients.

The time point here: week 23, last vaccination. Vaccination comprised doses that each held 300 ug of mutant IDH1 20-mer peptide, plus topical imiquimod. TCRdb's table, derived via immunoSEQ multiplex PCR, lists solely in-frame clones and lacks some. The sample includes about 65,000 clones, approximately 84% of them seen just once. Remarks on this clone: Its antigen is unidentified.

This TCR was sampled from a man aged 30 to 45 with glioma. The specimen was PBMCs, collected from a glioma patient whose treatment included an IDH1 peptide vaccine. The chain joins TRBV7-9 to TRBJ2-5; D gene unclear. In DNA form, the CDR3 reads TGTGCCAGCAGCTTGTGGAGTTTGGAGACCCAGTACTTC. This gives the protein CASSLWSLETQYF.